Each of the 9 T cell receptor beta chains below was sequenced from the same sample in a study of T cell responses to AZD1222 COVID-19 vaccine. Assay: immunoSEQ multiplex PCR; the TCRdb copy retains only in-frame clones and omits some. The repertoire holds 84,000 or so clones, with under 95% as singletons. The sequencing used peripheral blood, collected on day 0 of AZD1222 vaccination. These receptors all come from an adult in good health.

The rearrangement links TRBV5-1 to TRBJ2-1; 8 nucleotides match TRBD1. Germline loops: CDR1 SGHRS, CDR2 YFSETQ. V dropped 4 bases and J dropped 6; count of bases not matched to a gene: 9. This CDR3 comprises 15 residues. The CDR3 here is CASSGGMTGVNEQFF. The CDR3 DNA follows: TGCGCCAGCAGCGGCGGGATGACAGGGGTCAATGAGCAGTTCTTC.

The V call is TRBV11-2, the J call TRBJ2-7, with D possibly TRBD1 on 6 matching bases. The CDR3 runs 16 residues. From germline, CDR1 is SGHAT and CDR2 FQNNGV. Trimming took off 0 bases at V and 3 bases at J, with 15 bases between the two ends. The CDR3 DNA is TGTGCCAGCAGCTTAGATGGGGGCGTCAGGCACTACGAGCAGTACTTC. This codes for CASSLDGGVRHYEQYF.

Only one count was recorded for this clone. CDR3 nucleotide sequence: TGTGCCAGCAGCTTAGGACAGAATAATGAAAAACTGTTTTTT. Translation gives CASSLGQNNEKLFF. The chain is built from TRBV7-8 and TRBJ1-4, with D perhaps matching TRBD1 (5 bases). Germline V gives CDR1 SGHVS, CDR2 FQNEAQ. This CDR3 comprises 14 residues. Trimming stripped 1 base from V and 4 bases from J, with 7 bases between. The full variable domain, completed using reference TRBV7-8 and TRBJ1-4, is GAGVSQSPRYKVAKRGQDVALRCDPISGHVSLFWYQQALGQGPEFLTYFQNEAQLDKSGLPSDRFFAERPEGSVSTLKIQRTQQEDSAVYLCASSLGQNNEKLFFGSGTQLSVL.

A remark on this clone: This CDR3 is also generated by other DNA sequences in the sample. The V gene is TRBV5-1, the J gene TRBJ2-3, with a possible D match to TRBD2 (5 bases). This CDR3 has 16 residues. The germline V gene has CDR1 SGHRS and CDR2 YFSETQ. Trimming pared 4 bases from V and 1 base from J, leaving 16 bases between. CDR3 coding DNA: TGCGCCAGCAGCGCCTCGAGCGGTTCAGGCACAGATACGCAGTATTTT. Amino acids: CASSASSGSGTDTQYF.

This clone has just one count. The chain couples TRBV7-9 to TRBJ1-1, with TRBD1 matching over 8 bases. Germline V lookup: CDR1 SEHNR, CDR2 FQNEAQ (reference sequence). Unmatched junction bases numbered 7, after V lost 5 bases and J lost 5 bases. This CDR3 region has 14 residues. The CDR3 coding sequence is TGTGCCAGCAGCCTCCCAGACAGGGGTACTGAAGCTTTCTTT. Translating gives CASSLPDRGTEAFF.

CDR3 coding DNA: TGCGCCAGCAGCCAAGATAACGGGAATCAGCCCCAGCATTTT. Encoded protein: CASSQDNGNQPQHF. J is TRBJ1-5 and V is TRBV4-1; no definite D call. Germline CDR1 is MGHRA and CDR2 is YSYEKL. This CDR3 region has 14 residues. Trimming left V 0 bases short and J 4 bases short, with 7 bases between.

This clone was observed a single time. CDR3 sequence reads: CASSQMLAGRTDEQFF. CDR3 DNA: TGTGCCAGCAGCCAAATGTTAGCAGGGCGAACCGATGAGCAGTTCTTC. The chain has TRBV3-1 (or the pseudogene TRBV3-2) and TRBJ2-1; possibly TRBD1 for D (5 bases). The CDR3 totals 16 residues. Germline loops: CDR1 LGHDT, CDR2 YNNKEL (reference sequence). Deletions cut 2 bases from V and 8 bases from J, with 19 bases between.

This chain joins TRBV21-1 and TRBJ2-1; whether TRBD2, the table's D call, matches the DNA was not checked. TRBV21-1 constitutes a pseudogene. The CDR3 covers 15 residues. The CDR3 sequence: CASTGLAGGQHEQFF. The CDR3 DNA sequence: TGTGCCAGCACGGGACTAGCGGGGGGGCAACATGAGCAGTTCTTC.

This chain connects TRBV13 to TRBJ2-7; D is perhaps TRBD1 or TRBD2 (5 bases each). Per germline, CDR1 PRHDT and CDR2 FYEKMQ (reference sequence). CDR3 length: 15 amino acids. Trimming took 5 bases from V and 0 from J, leaving 14 bases between them. CDR3 bases: TGTGCCAGCAGCACCTCCGGGACGGGCTCCTACGAGCAGTACTTC. This gives the protein CASSTSGTGSYEQYF.